Described below is a single T cell receptor (beta chain) sequence and its context. What it binds is unknown. Profiled with immunoSEQ multiplex PCR; TCRdb holds only in-frame clones, not every one. Of roughly 63,000 clones in the sample, around 92% were seen once. These data originate in a study of cytomegalovirus exposure and HLA in healthy donors. V shed 8 bases and J 3 bases; nucleotides not matched to a gene: 6. This CDR3 contains 14 residues. The germline V gene encodes CDR1 LNHNV and CDR2 YYDKDF (reference sequence). Study conclusions and caveats: Among the CMV-associated chains, a few were confirmed in vitro as specific for CMV antigens.

Material for sequencing was PBMCs. This sequence originates from a woman in her late teens or twenties in good health and CMV-seronegative. The V gene is TRBV15, the J gene TRBJ1-1; 10 positions agree with TRBD1. The CDR3 loop reads CATQSGTGDTEAFF. The CDR3 nucleotides are TGTGCCACCCAATCCGGGACAGGGGACACTGAAGCTTTCTTT.